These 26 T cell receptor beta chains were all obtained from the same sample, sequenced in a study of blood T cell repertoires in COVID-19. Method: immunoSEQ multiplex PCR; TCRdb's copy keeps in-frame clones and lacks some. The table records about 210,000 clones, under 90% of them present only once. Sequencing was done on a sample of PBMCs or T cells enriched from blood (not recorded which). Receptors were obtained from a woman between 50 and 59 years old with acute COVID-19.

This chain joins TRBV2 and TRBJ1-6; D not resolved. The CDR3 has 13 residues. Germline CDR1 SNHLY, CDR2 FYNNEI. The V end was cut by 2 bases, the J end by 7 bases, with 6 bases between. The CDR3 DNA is TGTGCCAGCAGTGAACAGGCAAATTCACCCCTCCACTTT. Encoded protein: CASSEQANSPLHF.

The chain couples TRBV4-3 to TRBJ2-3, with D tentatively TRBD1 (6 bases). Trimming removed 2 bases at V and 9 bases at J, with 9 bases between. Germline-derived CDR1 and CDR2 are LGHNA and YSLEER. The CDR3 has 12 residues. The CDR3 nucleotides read TGCGCCAGCAGCCAAAACAGGGAAACGCAGTATTTT. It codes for CASSQNRETQYF.

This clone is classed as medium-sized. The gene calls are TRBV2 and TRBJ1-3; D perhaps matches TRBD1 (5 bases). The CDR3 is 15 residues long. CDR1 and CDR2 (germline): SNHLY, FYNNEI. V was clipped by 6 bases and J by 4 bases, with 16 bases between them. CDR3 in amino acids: CASRATDGGGNTIYF. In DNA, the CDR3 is TGTGCCAGCAGGGCAACTGACGGGGGGGGAAACACCATATATTTT.

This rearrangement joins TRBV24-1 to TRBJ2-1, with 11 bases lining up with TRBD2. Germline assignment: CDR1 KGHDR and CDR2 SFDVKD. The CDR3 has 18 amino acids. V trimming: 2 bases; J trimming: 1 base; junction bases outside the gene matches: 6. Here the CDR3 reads CATSDWQIAGGSYNEQFF. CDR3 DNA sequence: TGTGCCACCAGTGATTGGCAAATAGCGGGAGGGTCCTACAATGAGCAGTTCTTC.

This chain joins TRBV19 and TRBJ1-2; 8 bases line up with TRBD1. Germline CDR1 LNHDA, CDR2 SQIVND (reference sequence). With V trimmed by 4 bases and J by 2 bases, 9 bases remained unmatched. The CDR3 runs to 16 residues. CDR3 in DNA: TGTGCCAGTAGTAACGCCGGACAGGGAGGAAACTATGGCTACACCTTC. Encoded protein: CASSNAGQGGNYGYTF.

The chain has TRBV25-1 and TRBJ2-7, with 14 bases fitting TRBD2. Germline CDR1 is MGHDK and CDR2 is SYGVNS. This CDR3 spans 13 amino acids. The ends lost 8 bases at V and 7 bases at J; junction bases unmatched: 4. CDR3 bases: TGTGCCAGCGGGACTAGCGGGAGTTATGAGCAGTACTTC. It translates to CASGTSGSYEQYF.

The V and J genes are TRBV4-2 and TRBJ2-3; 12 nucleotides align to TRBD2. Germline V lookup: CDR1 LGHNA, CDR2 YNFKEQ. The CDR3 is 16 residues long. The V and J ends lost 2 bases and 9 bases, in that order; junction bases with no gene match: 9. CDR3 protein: CASSQYTRTSGDTQYF. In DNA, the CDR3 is TGTGCCAGCAGCCAATACACCCGGACTAGCGGGGACACGCAGTATTTT.

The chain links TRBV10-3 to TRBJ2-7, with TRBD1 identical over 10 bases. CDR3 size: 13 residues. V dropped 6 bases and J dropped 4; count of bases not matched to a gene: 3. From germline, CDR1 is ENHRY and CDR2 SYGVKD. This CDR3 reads CAISAGQGYEQYF. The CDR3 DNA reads TGTGCCATCAGCGCGGGACAGGGGTACGAGCAGTACTTC.

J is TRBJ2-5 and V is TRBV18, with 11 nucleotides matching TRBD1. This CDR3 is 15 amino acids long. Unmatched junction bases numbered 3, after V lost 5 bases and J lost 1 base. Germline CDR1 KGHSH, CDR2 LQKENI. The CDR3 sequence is CASSGTGGPQETQYF. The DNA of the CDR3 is TGTGCCAGCTCAGGGACAGGGGGACCCCAAGAGACCCAGTACTTC.

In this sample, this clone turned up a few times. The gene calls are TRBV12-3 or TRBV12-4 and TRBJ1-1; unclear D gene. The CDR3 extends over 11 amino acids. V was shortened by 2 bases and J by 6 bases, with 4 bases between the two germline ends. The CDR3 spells CASSLISEAFF. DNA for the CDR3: TGTGCCAGCAGTTTAATCTCTGAAGCTTTCTTT.

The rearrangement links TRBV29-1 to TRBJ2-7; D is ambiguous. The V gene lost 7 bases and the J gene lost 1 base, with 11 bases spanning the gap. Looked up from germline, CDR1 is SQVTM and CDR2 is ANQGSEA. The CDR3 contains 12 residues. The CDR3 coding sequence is TGCAGCGCAAAGCGTAATTCCTACGAGCAGTACTTC. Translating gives CSAKRNSYEQYF.

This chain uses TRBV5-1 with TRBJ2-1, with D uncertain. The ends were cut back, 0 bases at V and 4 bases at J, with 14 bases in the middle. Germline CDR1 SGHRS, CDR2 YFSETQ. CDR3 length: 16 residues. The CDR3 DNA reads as TGCGCCAGCAGCTTGGGGGTCCAGCGCCAATACAATGAGCAGTTCTTC. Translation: CASSLGVQRQYNEQFF.

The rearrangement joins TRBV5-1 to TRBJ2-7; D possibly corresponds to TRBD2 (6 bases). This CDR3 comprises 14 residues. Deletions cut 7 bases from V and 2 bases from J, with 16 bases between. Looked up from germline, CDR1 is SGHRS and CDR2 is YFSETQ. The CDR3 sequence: CASALSSGPYEQYF. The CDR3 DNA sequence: TGCGCCAGCGCTCTGAGTAGCGGCCCCTACGAGCAGTACTTC. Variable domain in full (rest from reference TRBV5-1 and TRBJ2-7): KAGVTQTPRYLIKTRGQQVTLSCSPISGHRSVSWYQQTPGQGLQFLFEYFSETQRNKGNFPGRFSGRQFSNSRSEMNVSTLELGDSALYLCASALSSGPYEQYFGPGTRLTVT.

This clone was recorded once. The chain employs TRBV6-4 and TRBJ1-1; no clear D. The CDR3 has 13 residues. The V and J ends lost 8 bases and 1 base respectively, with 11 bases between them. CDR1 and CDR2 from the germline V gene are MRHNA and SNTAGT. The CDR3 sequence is CASVVATNTEAFF. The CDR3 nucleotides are TGTGCCAGCGTCGTAGCAACGAACACTGAAGCTTTCTTT.

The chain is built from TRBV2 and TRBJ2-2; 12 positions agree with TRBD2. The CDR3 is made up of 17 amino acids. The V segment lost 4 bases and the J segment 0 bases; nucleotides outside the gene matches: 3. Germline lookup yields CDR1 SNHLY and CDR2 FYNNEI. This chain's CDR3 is CASSALAGGPNTGELFF. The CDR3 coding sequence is TGTGCCAGCAGTGCACTAGCGGGGGGCCCGAACACCGGGGAGCTGTTTTTT.

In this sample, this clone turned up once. CDR3 DNA sequence: TGTGCCACCAGCCGATACGGGACAGTGAACACTGAAGCTTTCTTT. Translated: CATSRYGTVNTEAFF. This chain joins TRBV15 and TRBJ1-1; 7 nucleotides align to TRBD1. The V gene's germline CDR1 is LNHNV and CDR2 YYDKDF (reference sequence). The CDR3 is made up of 15 amino acids. With 5 bases clipped from V and 0 bases from J, the junction kept 6 bases outside the gene matches.

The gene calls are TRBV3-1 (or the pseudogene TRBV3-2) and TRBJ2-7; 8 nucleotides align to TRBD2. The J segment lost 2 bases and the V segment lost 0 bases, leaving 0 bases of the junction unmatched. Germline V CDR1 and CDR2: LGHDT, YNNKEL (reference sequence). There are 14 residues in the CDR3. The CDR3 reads CASSQDGGAYEQYF. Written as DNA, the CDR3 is TGTGCCAGCAGCCAAGACGGGGGGGCCTACGAGCAGTACTTC.

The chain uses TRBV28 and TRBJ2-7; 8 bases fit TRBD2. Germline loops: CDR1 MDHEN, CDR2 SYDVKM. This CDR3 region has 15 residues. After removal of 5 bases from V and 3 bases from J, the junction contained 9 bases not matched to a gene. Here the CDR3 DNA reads TGTGCCAGCAGTATCTCAACTAGCGGCCACTACGAGCAGTACTTC. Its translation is CASSISTSGHYEQYF.

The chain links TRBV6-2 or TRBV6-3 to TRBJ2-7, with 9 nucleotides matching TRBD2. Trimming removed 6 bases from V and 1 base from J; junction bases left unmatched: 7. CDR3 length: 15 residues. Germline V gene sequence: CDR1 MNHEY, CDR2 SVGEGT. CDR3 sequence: CASSDPSGRSYEQYF. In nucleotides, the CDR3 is TGTGCCAGCAGCGACCCGAGCGGGAGGTCCTACGAGCAGTACTTC.

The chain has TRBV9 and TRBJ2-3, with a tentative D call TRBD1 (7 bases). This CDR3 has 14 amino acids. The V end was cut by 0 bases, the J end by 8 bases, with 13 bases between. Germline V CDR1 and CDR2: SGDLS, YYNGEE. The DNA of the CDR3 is TGTGCCAGCAGCGTAGAGGGGGCAGCGGGTACGCAGTATTTT. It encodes CASSVEGAAGTQYF.

The CDR3 spells CSASQLAGIGEQFF. CDR3 nucleotide sequence: TGCAGTGCTAGTCAACTAGCGGGAATTGGTGAGCAGTTCTTC. The rearrangement links TRBV20-1 to TRBJ2-1, with 10 bases aligning to TRBD2. Germline assignment: CDR1 DFQATT and CDR2 SNEGSKA (reference sequence). The CDR3 extends over 14 amino acids. V was clipped by 3 bases and J by 9 bases; unmatched bases: 8.

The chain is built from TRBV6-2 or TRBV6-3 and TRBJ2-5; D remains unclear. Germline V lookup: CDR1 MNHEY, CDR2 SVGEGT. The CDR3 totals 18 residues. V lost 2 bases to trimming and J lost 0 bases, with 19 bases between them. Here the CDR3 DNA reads TGTGCCAGCAGTTACGGTCTAACCACGATCCTGTACCAAGAGACCCAGTACTTC. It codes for CASSYGLTTILYQETQYF.

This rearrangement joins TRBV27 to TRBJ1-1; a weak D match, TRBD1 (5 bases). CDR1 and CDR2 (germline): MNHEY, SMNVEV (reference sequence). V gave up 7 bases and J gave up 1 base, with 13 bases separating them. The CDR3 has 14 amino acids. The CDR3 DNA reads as TGTGCCAGCACGATTCGGGGGGGGAACACTGAAGCTTTCTTT. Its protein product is CASTIRGGNTEAFF.

The CDR3, as DNA: TGTGCCAGCAGTTTATCCTACGGGACAGGGATCCCCAAACTATGGGGCTACACCTTC. Its protein is CASSLSYGTGIPKLWGYTF. V is TRBV28 and J is TRBJ1-2, with 9 bases that match TRBD1. The CDR3 runs to 19 residues. The V gene end was trimmed by 1 base and the J gene end by 8 bases; junction bases not matched to a gene: 20. In germline, CDR1 is MDHEN, CDR2 SYDVKM.

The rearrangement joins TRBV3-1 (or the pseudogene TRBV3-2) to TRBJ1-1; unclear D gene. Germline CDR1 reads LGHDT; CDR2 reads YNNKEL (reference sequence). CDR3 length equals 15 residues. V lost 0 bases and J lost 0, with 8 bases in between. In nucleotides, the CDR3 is TGTGCCAGCAGCCAAGAGGGCTTTTTGAACACTGAAGCTTTCTTT. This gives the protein CASSQEGFLNTEAFF.

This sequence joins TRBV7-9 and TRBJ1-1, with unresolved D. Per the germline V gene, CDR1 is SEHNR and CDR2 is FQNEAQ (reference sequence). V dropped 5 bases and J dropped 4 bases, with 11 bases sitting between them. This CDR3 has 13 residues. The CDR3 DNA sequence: TGTGCCAGCAGCGCATACGCGGGCACTGAAGCTTTCTTT. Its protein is CASSAYAGTEAFF.